The clone carrying this T cell receptor (beta chain) showed up just a few times. The antigen remains undetermined. The record originates from a study of OX40 agonist ivuxolimab in advanced cancers. As for the study in general: Treatment received earlier with anti-PD-1, anti-PD-L1 or anti-CTLA-4 agents was allowed, and approximately 44% had some. One hepatocellular carcinoma and two cutaneous melanoma patients partially responded.

The CDR3 has 13 residues. Trimming left V 3 bases short and J 0 bases short, with 3 bases between. Germline-derived CDR1 and CDR2 are LNHNV and YYDKDF (reference sequence). The study, taken as a whole, reports: Dosing at 0.1 to 3.0 mg/kg was accompanied by clonal expansion of CD4+ and CD8+ blood T cells by week 6. Compared with others, partial responders at 0.1-3.0 mg/kg displayed clonal expansion among the lowest.

Sequencing used immunoSEQ multiplex PCR; TCRdb keeps in-frame clones, though not all of them. Here the sample spans more than 70,000 clones, under 95% being singletons. The specimen was CD4+ or CD8+ T cells sorted from blood, collected in a trial of the OX40 agonist ivuxolimab. This sequence joins TRBV15 and TRBJ1-5, with D hard to call. This receptor was taken from an adult with an advanced solid tumor such as melanoma, head and neck, liver or kidney cancer. CDR3 loop: CATSSDSNQPQHF. The CDR3 region has the DNA TGTGCCACCAGCAGCGATAGCAATCAGCCCCAGCATTTT.